The present TCR beta chain was sequenced within a study of blood T cell repertoires in COVID-19. Study context: The samples span acute and convalescent COVID-19 from the United States, Italy and Spain. T cells, B-cell-depleted T cells, or PBMCs supplied cDNA or gDNA.

In the original processing: Reference gene primer amplification gave estimated nucleated cell counts. Profiled with immunoSEQ multiplex PCR; TCRdb holds only in-frame clones, not every one. From that table come the V and J calls and clone size; the DNA was used to work out D and trimming. Of about 69,000 clones listed, 85% were seen once; the top ten hold 2.5% to 3%. Germline values: CDR1 LNHDA, CDR2 SQIVND (reference sequence). V dropped 6 bases and J dropped 4; count of bases not matched to a gene: 9. This CDR3 is built from 15 residues. This TCR was sampled from a man older than 75 with acute or convalescent COVID-19. Material for sequencing was peripheral blood. V and J are TRBV19 and TRBJ2-7; 10 positions agree with TRBD1. The CDR3 protein is CASSRGGQGLYEQYF. For the CDR3, the DNA is TGTGCCAGTAGCCGTGGGGGACAGGGGCTTTACGAGCAGTACTTC. Together with reference TRBV19 and TRBJ2-7, the CDR3 gives the full variable domain: DGGITQSPKYLFRKEGQNVTLSCEQNLNHDAMYWYRQDPGQGLRLIYYSQIVNDFQKGDIAEGYSVSREKKESFPLTVTSAQKNPTAFYLCASSRGGQGLYEQYFGPGTRLTVT.